This is a list of T cell receptor beta chains from one sample in a study of STAT5B mutations in CD4+ large granular lymphocyte leukemia. Data came from immunoSEQ multiplex PCR; TCRdb stores just in-frame clones and leaves some out. The sample includes about 35,000 clones, roughly 76% seen only once; the top ten take roughly 2.3%. The sequencing input was CD4+ T cells from blood buffy coats. Receptors were obtained from a human donor in good health. The CDR3 runs from the conserved cysteine through the conserved F or W. A D gene is named only where the DNA matches it firmly. Part of the rows lack a size; the others show once, few, many or a class for expanded clones.

-,TRBD2,TRBJ2-5,TRBV5-4,CASSLGGGVQETQYF,TGTGCCAGCAGCTTGGGCGGGGGAGTCCAAGAGACCCAGTACTTC
-,-,TRBJ1-2,TRBV27,CASRGPDPIYGYTF,TGTGCCAGCAGAGGTCCGGACCCTATCTATGGCTACACCTTC
-,-,TRBJ2-7,TRBV20-1,CSASIYEQYF,TGCAGTGCTAGTATATACGAGCAGTACTTC
-,TRBD1,TRBJ2-7,TRBV2,CASSRPPGQGYEQYF,TGTGCCAGCAGTCGTCCCCCGGGACAGGGTTACGAGCAGTACTTC
-,-,TRBJ1-4,TRBV13,CASSLGSLGEKLFF,TGTGCCAGCAGCTTAGGGAGCTTGGGTGAAAAACTGTTTTTT
once,TRBD1,TRBJ2-3,TRBV5-1,CASSWTGSTDTQYF,TGCGCCAGCAGCTGGACAGGGAGCACAGATACGCAGTATTTT
-,TRBD2,TRBJ2-7,TRBV18,CASSPAGGSYEQYF,TGTGCCAGCTCACCTGCGGGAGGGTCGTACGAGCAGTACTTC
-,-,TRBJ2-7,TRBV2,CASTQDGYEQYF,TGTGCCAGCACCCAGGACGGGTACGAGCAGTACTTC
-,-,TRBJ1-2,TRBV19,CASSIGTRHGYTF,TGTGCCAGTAGTATCGGGACTAGACATGGCTACACCTTC
-,-,TRBJ1-1,TRBV5-1,CASSSKGDTEAFF,TGCGCCAGCAGCTCCAAGGGGGACACTGAAGCTTTCTTT
-,TRBD1,TRBJ2-5,TRBV23-1,CASSQPDRGHETQYF,TGCGCCAGCAGTCAACCCGACAGGGGGCATGAGACCCAGTACTTC
-,-,TRBJ2-7,TRBV30,CAWSPPGPRAGEQYF,TGTGCCTGGAGTCCCCCGGGACCGCGCGCGGGGGAGCAGTACTTC
-,-,TRBJ2-2,TRBV29-1,CSAGEGTDTGELFF,TGCAGCGCAGGCGAGGGCACGGACACCGGGGAGCTGTTTTTT
once,TRBD1,TRBJ1-1,TRBV5-1,CASRVQGENTEAFF,TGCGCCAGCAGGGTTCAGGGGGAGAACACTGAAGCTTTCTTT
-,-,TRBJ1-4,TRBV6-1,CASSELGAGGSEKLFF,TGTGCCAGCAGTGAACTAGGGGCCGGGGGAAGTGAAAAACTGTTTTTT
-,-,TRBJ1-1,TRBV9,CASSVDVGSEAFF,TGTGCCAGCAGCGTAGACGTCGGGTCTGAAGCTTTCTTT
-,TRBD1,TRBJ2-2,TRBV18,CASSPPGQGFGELFF,TGTGCCAGCTCACCCCCGGGACAGGGATTCGGGGAGCTGTTTTTT
-,-,TRBJ1-1,TRBV5-4,CASSLALPNTEAFF,TGTGCCAGCAGCTTGGCACTTCCGAACACTGAAGCTTTCTTT
-,-,TRBJ2-1,TRBV4-1,CASSQYQGTYNEQFF,TGCGCCAGCAGCCAATATCAGGGGACCTACAATGAGCAGTTCTTC
-,-,TRBJ1-1,TRBV5-1,CASSDDAGGNTEAFF,TGCGCCAGCAGCGACGATGCGGGGGGGAACACTGAAGCTTTCTTT
few,-,TRBJ1-1,TRBV7-2,CASSFGGQNTEAFF,TGTGCCAGCAGCTTCGGGGGGCAGAACACTGAAGCTTTCTTT
-,-,TRBJ1-4,TRBV18,CASSPPTAAGEKLFF,TGTGCCAGCTCACCACCGACCGCAGCGGGGGAAAAACTGTTTTTT
-,-,TRBJ2-2,TRBV7-2,CASSTSRGTGELFF,TGTGCCAGCAGCACCAGTAGGGGGACCGGGGAGCTGTTTTTT
-,-,TRBJ1-1,TRBV2,CASSERERSEAFF,TGTGCCAGCAGTGAGAGGGAGCGGTCTGAAGCTTTCTTT
-,TRBD1,TRBJ2-3,TRBV7-2,CASSLRTGGSTDTQYF,TGTGCCAGCAGCCTGCGGACAGGGGGGAGCACAGATACGCAGTATTTT
-,TRBD1,TRBJ2-5,TRBV10-3,CAIRGTGGAQETQYF,TGTGCCATCAGGGGGACAGGGGGCGCCCAAGAGACCCAGTACTTC
-,TRBD1,TRBJ2-1,TRBV19,CASSRDSLDEQFF,TGTGCCAGTAGTCGGGACAGTCTCGATGAGCAGTTCTTC
-,-,TRBJ2-1,TRBV6-5,CASSYSTRTYNEQFF,TGTGCCAGCAGTTACTCGACCAGGACCTACAATGAGCAGTTCTTC
once,-,TRBJ1-2,TRBV10-2,CASSEWGGRSPTNYGYTF,TGCGCCAGCAGTGAGTGGGGGGGACGTAGTCCAACTAACTATGGCTACACCTTC
few,-,TRBJ2-2,TRBV10-3,CAIGQPNLNTGELFF,TGTGCCATCGGACAGCCTAATTTGAACACCGGGGAGCTGTTTTTT
-,TRBD2,TRBJ2-1,TRBV19,CASRGTSGAEQFF,TGTGCCAGTAGGGGAACAAGCGGGGCTGAGCAGTTCTTC
-,TRBD2,TRBJ2-2,TRBV6-6,CASSWTGGPGTGELFF,TGTGCCAGCTCCTGGACGGGGGGGCCTGGCACCGGGGAGCTGTTTTTT
-,TRBD2,TRBJ2-1,TRBV9,CASSVASIAGGPDSYNEQFF,TGTGCCAGCAGCGTAGCATCCATAGCGGGAGGGCCTGACTCCTACAATGAGCAGTTCTTC
-,TRBD1,TRBJ1-2,TRBV7-2,CASSSGGVQGYTF,TGTGCCAGCAGCTCAGGGGGGGTTCAAGGCTACACCTTC
few,-,TRBJ2-5,TRBV19,CASSIGGSQETQYF,TGTGCCAGTAGTATAGGCGGGTCTCAAGAGACCCAGTACTTC
-,-,TRBJ2-1,TRBV7-6,CASSLGDLNEQFF,TGTGCCAGCAGCTTAGGAGACTTAAATGAGCAGTTCTTC
-,-,TRBJ2-1,TRBV19,CASSIDYTGSRYNEQFF,TGTGCCAGTAGTATAGACTACACAGGGTCGAGATACAATGAGCAGTTCTTC
-,TRBD1,TRBJ2-7,TRBV6-5,CASSYSQGAVYEQYF,TGTGCCAGCAGTTACTCGCAGGGGGCTGTCTACGAGCAGTACTTC
-,-,TRBJ1-5,TRBV6-1,CASMFGADQPQHF,TGTGCCAGCATGTTCGGGGCGGATCAGCCCCAGCATTTT
few,-,TRBJ1-2,TRBV28,CASIEKVNYGYTF,TGTGCCAGCATCGAAAAGGTTAACTATGGCTACACCTTC
few,-,TRBJ1-1,TRBV30,CAWQSGHTEAFF,TGTGCCTGGCAATCGGGGCACACTGAAGCTTTCTTT
few,-,TRBJ2-3,TRBV2,CASSEVGRREGTDTQYF,TGTGCCAGCAGTGAGGTGGGCAGGAGAGAGGGCACAGATACGCAGTATTTT
-,TRBD1,TRBJ2-7,TRBV5-4,CASSLFFGQETPEQYF,TGTGCCAGCAGCTTGTTCTTTGGACAGGAGACTCCCGAGCAGTACTTC
few,-,TRBJ1-5,TRBV19,CASSRTQNQPQHF,TGTGCCAGTAGTAGGACTCAAAATCAGCCCCAGCATTTT
-,-,TRBJ2-7,TRBV27,CASSGYGDSALEQYF,TGTGCCAGCAGTGGCTACGGGGACTCAGCCCTCGAGCAGTACTTC
-,-,TRBJ1-4,TRBV6-6,CASKDRASNEKLFF,TGTGCCAGCAAAGACCGAGCGTCTAATGAAAAACTGTTTTTT
-,-,TRBJ2-1,TRBV7-9,CASSLLRGRNNEQFF,TGTGCCAGCAGCTTACTTCGGGGGCGGAACAATGAGCAGTTCTTC
-,-,TRBJ1-3,TRBV25-1,CASSDTERNTIYF,TGTGCCAGCAGTGACACGGAAAGAAACACCATATATTTT
-,-,TRBJ1-1,TRBV19,CASKRAAGNTEAFF,TGTGCCAGTAAGCGGGCTGCCGGGAACACTGAAGCTTTCTTT
-,TRBD1,TRBJ1-2,TRBV5-4,CASAPGTGNTPDGYTF,TGTGCCAGCGCTCCTGGGACAGGGAATACTCCGGATGGCTACACCTTC
-,TRBD2,TRBJ2-3,TRBV7-2,CASSLGAGAADTQYF,TGTGCCAGCAGCCTAGGAGCGGGGGCGGCAGATACGCAGTATTTT